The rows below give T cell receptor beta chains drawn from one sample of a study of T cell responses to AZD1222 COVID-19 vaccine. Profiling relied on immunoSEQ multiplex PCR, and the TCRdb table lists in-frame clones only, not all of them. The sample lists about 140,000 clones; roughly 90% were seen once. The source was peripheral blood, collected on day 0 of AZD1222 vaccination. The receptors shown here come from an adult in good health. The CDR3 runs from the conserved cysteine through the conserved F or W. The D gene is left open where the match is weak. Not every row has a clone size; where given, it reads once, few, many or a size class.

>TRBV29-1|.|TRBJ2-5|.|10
CSVGRETQYF
TGCAGCGTGGGAAGGGAGACCCAGTACTTC
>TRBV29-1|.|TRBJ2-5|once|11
CSVGLGETQYF
TGCAGCGTTGGGCTCGGGGAGACCCAGTACTTC
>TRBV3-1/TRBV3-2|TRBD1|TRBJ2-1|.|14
CASSPWTGGNEQFF
TGTGCCAGCAGCCCCTGGACAGGGGGCAATGAGCAGTTCTTC
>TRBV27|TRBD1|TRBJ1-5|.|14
CASMTPGGDQPQHF
TGTGCCAGCATGACCCCAGGGGGCGATCAGCCCCAGCATTTT
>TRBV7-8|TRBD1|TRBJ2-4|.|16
CASSSNRGKGKNIQYF
TGTGCCAGCAGCTCAAACAGGGGGAAGGGGAAAAACATTCAGTACTTC
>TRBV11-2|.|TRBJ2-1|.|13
CASANTGRGEQFF
TGTGCCAGCGCTAATACAGGGAGAGGTGAGCAGTTCTTC
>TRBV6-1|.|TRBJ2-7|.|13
CASSEKHPYEQYF
TGTGCCAGCAGTGAAAAACACCCTTACGAGCAGTACTTC
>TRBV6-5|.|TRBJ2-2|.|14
CASSPNRYTGELFF
TGTGCCAGCAGCCCAAATCGGTACACCGGGGAGCTGTTTTTT
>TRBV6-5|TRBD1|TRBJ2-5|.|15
CASSRGTGVQETQYF
TGTGCCAGCAGTCGGGGGACAGGGGTCCAAGAGACCCAGTACTTC
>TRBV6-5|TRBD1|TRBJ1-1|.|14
CASRRTGGMTEAFF
TGTGCCAGCAGACGGACAGGGGGGATGACTGAAGCTTTCTTT
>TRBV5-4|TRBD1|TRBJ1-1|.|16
CASSLGQGRPNTEAFF
TGTGCCAGCAGCTTGGGACAGGGGCGACCGAACACTGAAGCTTTCTTT